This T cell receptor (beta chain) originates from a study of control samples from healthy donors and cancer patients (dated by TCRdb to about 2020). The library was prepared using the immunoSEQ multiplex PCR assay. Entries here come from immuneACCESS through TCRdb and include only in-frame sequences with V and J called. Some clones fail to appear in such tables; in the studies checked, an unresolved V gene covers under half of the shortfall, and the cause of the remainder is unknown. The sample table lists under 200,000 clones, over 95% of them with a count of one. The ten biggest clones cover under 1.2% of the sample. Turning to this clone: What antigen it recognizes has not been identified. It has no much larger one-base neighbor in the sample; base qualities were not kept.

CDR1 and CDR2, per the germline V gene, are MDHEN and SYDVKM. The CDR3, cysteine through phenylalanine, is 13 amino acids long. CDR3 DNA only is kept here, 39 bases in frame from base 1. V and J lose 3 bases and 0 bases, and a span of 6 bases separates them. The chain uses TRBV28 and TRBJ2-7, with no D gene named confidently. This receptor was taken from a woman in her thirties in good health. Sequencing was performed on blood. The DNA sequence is TGTGCCAGCAGTTTGTACGGCTCCTACGAGCAGTACTTC. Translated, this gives CASSLYGSYEQYF.